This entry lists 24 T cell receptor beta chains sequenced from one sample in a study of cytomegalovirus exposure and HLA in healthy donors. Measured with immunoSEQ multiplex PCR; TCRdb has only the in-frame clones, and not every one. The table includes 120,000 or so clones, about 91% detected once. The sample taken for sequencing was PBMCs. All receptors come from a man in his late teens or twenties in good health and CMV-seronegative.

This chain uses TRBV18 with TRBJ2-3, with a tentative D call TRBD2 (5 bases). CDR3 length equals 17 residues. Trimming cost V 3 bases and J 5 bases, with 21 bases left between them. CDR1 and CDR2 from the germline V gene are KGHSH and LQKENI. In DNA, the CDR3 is TGTGCCAGCTCACCGTTCTTTGCTAGCCTCCGGAGAGATACGCAGTATTTT. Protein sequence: CASSPFFASLRRDTQYF.

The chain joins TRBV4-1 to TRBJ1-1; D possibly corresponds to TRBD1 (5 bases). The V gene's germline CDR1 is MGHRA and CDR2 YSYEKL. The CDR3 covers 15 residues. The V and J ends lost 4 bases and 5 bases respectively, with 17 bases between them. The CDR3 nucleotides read TGCGCCAGCAGCCCCTCGTGGGGGGTAGAAACTGAAGCTTTCTTT. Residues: CASSPSWGVETEAFF.

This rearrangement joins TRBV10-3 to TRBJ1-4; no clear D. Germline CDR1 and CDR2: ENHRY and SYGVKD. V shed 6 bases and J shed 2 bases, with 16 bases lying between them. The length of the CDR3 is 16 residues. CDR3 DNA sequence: TGTGCCATCAGCCCAAGCCTCAGGCTTACTAATGAAAAACTGTTTTTT. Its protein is CAISPSLRLTNEKLFF.

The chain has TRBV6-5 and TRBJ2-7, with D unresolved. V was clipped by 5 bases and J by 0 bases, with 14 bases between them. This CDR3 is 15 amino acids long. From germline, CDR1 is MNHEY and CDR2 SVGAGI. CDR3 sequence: CASSRLVGTSYEQYF. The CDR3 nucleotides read TGTGCCAGCAGTCGACTCGTAGGAACCTCCTACGAGCAGTACTTC.

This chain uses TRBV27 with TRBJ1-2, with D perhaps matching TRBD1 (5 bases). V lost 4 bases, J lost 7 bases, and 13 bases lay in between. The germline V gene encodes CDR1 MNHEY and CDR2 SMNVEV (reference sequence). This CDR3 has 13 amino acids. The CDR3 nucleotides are TGTGCCAGCAGTTCATGGGGGGGGTTTGGCTACACCTTC. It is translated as CASSSWGGFGYTF.

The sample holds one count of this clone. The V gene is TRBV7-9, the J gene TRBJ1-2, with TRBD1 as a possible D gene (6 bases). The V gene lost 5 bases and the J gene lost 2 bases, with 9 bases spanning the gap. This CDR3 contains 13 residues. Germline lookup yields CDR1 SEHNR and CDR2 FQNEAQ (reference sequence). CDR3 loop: CASSPGTNYGYTF. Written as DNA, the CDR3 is TGTGCCAGCAGCCCCGGGACAAACTATGGCTACACCTTC.

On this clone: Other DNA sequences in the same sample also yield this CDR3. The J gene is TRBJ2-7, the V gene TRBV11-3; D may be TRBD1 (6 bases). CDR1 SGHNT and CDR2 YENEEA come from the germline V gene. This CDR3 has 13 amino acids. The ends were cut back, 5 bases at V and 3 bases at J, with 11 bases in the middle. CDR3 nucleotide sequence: TGTGCCAGCAGCCTCGGACAGAACTACGAGCAGTACTTC. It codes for CASSLGQNYEQYF.

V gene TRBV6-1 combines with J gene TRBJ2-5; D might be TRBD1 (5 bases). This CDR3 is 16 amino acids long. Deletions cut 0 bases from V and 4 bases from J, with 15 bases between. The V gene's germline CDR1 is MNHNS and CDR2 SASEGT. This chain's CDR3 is CASSEAAGQSGETQYF. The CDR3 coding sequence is TGTGCCAGCAGTGAAGCGGCAGGGCAATCGGGAGAGACCCAGTACTTC.

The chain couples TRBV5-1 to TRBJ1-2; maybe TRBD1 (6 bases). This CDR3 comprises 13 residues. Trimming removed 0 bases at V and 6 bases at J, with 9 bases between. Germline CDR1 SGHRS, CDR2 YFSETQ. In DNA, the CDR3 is TGCGCCAGCAGCTTGGCGCAGGGGAATGGCTACACCTTC. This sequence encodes CASSLAQGNGYTF.

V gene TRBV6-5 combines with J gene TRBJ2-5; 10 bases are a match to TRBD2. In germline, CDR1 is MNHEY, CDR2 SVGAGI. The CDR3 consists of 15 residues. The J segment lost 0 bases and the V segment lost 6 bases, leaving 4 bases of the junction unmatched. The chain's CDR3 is CASRSGLADQETQYF. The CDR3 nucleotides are TGTGCCAGCAGATCCGGACTAGCGGACCAAGAGACCCAGTACTTC.

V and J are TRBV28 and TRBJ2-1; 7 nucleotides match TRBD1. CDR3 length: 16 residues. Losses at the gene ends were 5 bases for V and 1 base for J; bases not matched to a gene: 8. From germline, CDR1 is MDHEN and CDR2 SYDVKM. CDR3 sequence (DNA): TGTGCCAGCAGTCTAGACACAGGGGCATCCTACAATGAGCAGTTCTTC. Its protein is CASSLDTGASYNEQFF.

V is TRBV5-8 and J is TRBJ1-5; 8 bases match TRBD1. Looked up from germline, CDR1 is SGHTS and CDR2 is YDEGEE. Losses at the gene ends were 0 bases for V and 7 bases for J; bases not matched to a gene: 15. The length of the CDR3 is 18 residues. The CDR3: CASSLVGLPDRVRQPQHF. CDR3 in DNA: TGTGCCAGCAGCTTGGTCGGCTTGCCGGACAGGGTACGACAGCCCCAGCATTTT. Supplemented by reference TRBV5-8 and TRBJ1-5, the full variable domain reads EAGVTQSPTHLIKTRGQQATLRCSPISGHTSVYWYQQALGLGLQFLLWYDEGEERNRGNFPPRFSGRQFPNYSSELNVNALELEDSALYLCASSLVGLPDRVRQPQHFGDGTRLSIL.

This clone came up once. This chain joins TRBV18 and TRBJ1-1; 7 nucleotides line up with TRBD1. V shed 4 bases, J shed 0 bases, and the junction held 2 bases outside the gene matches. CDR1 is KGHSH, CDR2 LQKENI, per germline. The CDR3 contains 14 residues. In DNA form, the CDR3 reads TGTGCCAGCTCACGGGACAGCCTGAACACTGAAGCTTTCTTT. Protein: CASSRDSLNTEAFF.

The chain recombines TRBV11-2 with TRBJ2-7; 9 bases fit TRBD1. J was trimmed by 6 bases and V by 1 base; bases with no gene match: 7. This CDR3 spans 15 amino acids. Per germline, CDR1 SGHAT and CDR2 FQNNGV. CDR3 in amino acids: CASSLGGQGLLEQYF. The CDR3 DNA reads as TGTGCCAGCAGCTTAGGGGGACAGGGTCTCCTCGAGCAGTACTTC.

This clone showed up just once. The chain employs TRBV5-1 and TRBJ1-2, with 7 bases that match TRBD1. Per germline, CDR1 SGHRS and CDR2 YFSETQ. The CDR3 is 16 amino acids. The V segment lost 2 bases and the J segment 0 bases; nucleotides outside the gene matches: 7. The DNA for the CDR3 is TGCGCCAGCAGCTTACAACCGGGACAGACTAACTATGGCTACACCTTC. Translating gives CASSLQPGQTNYGYTF. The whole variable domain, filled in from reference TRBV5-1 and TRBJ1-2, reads KAGVTQTPRYLIKTRGQQVTLSCSPISGHRSVSWYQQTPGQGLQFLFEYFSETQRNKGNFPGRFSGRQFSNSRSEMNVSTLELGDSALYLCASSLQPGQTNYGYTFGSGTRLTVV.

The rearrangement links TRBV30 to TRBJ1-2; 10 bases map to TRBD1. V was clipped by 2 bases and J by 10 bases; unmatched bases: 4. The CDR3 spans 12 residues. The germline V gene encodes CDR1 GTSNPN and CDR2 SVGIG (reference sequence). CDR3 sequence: CAWSLGTGVYTF. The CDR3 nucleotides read TGTGCCTGGAGTCTCGGGACAGGGGTCTACACCTTC.

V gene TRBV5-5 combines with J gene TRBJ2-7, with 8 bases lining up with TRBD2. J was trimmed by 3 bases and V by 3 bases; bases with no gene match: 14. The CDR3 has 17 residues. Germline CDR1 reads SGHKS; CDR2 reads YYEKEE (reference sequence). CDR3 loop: CASSWGPMERGSYEQYF. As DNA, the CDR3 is TGTGCCAGCAGCTGGGGACCAATGGAGCGGGGGAGCTACGAGCAGTACTTC.

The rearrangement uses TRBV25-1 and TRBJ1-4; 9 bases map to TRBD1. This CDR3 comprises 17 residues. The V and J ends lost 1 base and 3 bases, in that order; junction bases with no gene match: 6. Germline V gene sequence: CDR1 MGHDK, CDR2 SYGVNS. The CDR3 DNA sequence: TGTGCCAGCAGTGAATTTAGGGACAGGGAGTCTAATGAAAAACTGTTTTTT. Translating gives CASSEFRDRESNEKLFF.

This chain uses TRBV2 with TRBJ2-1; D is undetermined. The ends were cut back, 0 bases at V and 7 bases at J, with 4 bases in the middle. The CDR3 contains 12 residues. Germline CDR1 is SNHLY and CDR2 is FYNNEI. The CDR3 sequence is CASSEATNEQFF. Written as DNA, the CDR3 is TGTGCCAGCAGTGAAGCGACTAATGAGCAGTTCTTC. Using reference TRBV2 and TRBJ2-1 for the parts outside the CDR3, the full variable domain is EPEVTQTPSHQVTQMGQEVILRCVPISNHLYFYWYRQILGQKVEFLVSFYNNEISEKSEIFDDQFSVERPDGSNFTLKIRSTKLEDSAMYFCASSEATNEQFFGPGTRLTVL.

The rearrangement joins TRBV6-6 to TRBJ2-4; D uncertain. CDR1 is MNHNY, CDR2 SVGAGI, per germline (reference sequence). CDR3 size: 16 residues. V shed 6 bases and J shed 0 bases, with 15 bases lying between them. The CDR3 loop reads CASRPSAGGAKNIQYF. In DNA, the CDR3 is TGTGCCAGCAGGCCCTCCGCCGGCGGAGCCAAAAACATTCAGTACTTC.

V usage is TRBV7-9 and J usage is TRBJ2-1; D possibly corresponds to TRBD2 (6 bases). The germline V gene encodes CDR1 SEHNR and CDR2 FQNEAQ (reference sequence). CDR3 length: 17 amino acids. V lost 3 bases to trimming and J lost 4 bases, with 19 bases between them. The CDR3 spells CASSFRDPRTTYNEQFF. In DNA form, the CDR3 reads TGTGCCAGCAGCTTTCGAGACCCCAGGACTACTTACAATGAGCAGTTCTTC.

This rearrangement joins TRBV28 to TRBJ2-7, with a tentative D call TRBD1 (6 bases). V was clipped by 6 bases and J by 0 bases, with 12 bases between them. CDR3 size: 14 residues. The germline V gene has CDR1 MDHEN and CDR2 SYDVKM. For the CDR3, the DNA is TGTGCCAGCAGCCTCAGGGGTTTCTCCTACGAGCAGTACTTC. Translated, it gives CASSLRGFSYEQYF.

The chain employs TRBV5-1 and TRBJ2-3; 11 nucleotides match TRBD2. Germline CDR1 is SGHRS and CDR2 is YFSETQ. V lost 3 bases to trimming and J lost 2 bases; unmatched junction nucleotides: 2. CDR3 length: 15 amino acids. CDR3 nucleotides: TGCGCCAGCAGCTATAGCGGGAGGGTCACAGATACGCAGTATTTT. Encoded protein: CASSYSGRVTDTQYF.

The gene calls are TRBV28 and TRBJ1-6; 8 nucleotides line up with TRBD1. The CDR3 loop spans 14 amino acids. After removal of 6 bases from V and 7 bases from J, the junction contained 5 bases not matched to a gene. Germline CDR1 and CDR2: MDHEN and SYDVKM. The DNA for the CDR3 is TGTGCCAGCAGAACGACAGGGGTGAATTCACCCCTCCACTTT. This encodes CASRTTGVNSPLHF. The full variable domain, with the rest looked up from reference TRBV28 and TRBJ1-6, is DVKVTQSSRYLVKRTGEKVFLECVQDMDHENMFWYRQDPGLGLRLIYFSYDVKMKEKGDIPEGYSVSREKKERFSLILESASTNQTSMYLCASRTTGVNSPLHFGNGTRLTVT.